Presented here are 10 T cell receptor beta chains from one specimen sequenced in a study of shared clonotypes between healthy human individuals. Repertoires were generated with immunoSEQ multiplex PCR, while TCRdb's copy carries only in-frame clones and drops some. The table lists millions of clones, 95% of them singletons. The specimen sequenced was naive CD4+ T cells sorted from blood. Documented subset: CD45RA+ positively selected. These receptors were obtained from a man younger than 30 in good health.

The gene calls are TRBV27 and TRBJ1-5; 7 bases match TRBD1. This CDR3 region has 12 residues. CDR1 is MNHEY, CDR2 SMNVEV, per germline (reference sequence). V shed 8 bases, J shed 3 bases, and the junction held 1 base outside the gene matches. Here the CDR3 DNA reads TGTGCCAGCGGACAGGTCAATCAGCCCCAGCATTTT. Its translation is CASGQVNQPQHF.

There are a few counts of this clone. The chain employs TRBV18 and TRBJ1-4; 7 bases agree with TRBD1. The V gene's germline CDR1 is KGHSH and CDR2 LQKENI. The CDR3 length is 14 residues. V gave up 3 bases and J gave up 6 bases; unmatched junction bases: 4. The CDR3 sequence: CASSPGTVYEKLFF. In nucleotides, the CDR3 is TGTGCCAGCTCACCGGGGACAGTTTATGAAAAACTGTTTTTT.

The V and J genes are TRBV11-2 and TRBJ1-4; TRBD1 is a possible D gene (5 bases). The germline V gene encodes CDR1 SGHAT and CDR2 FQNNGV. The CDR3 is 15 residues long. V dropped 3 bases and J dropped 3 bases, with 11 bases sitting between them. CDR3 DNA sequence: TGTGCCAGCAGCTTCTCAGGGAACTCTAATGAAAAACTGTTTTTT. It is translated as CASSFSGNSNEKLFF. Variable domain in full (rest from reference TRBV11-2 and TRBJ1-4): EAGVAQSPRYKIIEKRQSVAFWCNPISGHATLYWYQQILGQGPKLLIQFQNNGVVDDSQLPKDRFSAERLKGVDSTLKIQPAKLEDSAVYLCASSFSGNSNEKLFFGSGTQLSVL.

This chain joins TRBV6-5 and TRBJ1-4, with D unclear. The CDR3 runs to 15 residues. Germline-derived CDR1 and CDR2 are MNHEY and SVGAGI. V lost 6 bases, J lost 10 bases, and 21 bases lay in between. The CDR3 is CASSRTESFPRKLFF. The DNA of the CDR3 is TGTGCCAGCAGCCGGACGGAGTCCTTCCCAAGAAAACTGTTTTTT.

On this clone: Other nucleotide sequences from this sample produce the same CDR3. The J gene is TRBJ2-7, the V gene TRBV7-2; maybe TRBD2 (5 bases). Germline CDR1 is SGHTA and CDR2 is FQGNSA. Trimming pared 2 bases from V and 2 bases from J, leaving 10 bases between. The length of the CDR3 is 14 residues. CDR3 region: CASSLNSGPYEQYF. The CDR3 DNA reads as TGTGCCAGCAGCTTAAACAGCGGACCCTACGAGCAGTACTTC. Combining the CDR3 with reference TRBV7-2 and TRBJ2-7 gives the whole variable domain GAGVSQSPSNKVTEKGKDVELRCDPISGHTALYWYRQSLGQGLEFLIYFQGNSAPDKSGLPSDRFSAERTGGSVSTLTIQRTQQEDSAVYLCASSLNSGPYEQYFGPGTRLTVT.

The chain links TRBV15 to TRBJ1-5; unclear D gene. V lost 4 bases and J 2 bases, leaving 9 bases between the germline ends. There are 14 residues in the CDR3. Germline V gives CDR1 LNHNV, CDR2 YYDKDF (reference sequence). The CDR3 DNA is TGTGCCACCAGCACCGGAAAGGGCAATCAGCCCCAGCATTTT. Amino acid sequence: CATSTGKGNQPQHF.

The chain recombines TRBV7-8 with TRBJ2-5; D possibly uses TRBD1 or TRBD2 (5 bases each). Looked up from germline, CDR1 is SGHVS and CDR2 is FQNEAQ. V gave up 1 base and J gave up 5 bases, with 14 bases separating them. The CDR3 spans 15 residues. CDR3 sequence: CASSLVWGIPETQYF. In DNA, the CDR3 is TGTGCCAGCAGCTTAGTGTGGGGGATCCCTGAGACCCAGTACTTC.

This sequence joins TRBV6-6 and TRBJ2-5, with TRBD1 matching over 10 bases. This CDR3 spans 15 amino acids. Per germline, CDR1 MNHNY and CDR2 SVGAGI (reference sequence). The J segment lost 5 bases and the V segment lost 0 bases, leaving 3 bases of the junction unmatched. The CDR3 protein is CASSYSTGGRETQYF. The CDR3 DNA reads TGTGCCAGCAGTTACTCGACAGGGGGCCGGGAGACCCAGTACTTC.

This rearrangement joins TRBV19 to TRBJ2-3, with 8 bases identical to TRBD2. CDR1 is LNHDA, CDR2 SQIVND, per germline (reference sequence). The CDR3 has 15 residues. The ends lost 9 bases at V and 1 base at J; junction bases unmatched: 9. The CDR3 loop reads CASGGLAGGTDTQYF. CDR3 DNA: TGTGCCAGCGGGGGCCTAGCGGGCGGCACAGATACGCAGTATTTT.

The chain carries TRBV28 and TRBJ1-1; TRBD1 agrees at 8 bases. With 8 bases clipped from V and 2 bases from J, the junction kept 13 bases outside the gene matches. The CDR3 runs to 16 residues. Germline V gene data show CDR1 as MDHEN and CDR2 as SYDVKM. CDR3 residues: CASRLQPGQGNTEAFF. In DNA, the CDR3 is TGTGCCAGCCGCCTTCAGCCAGGACAGGGAAACACTGAAGCTTTCTTT.